The rows below give T cell receptor beta chains drawn from one sample of a study of sequential checkpoint blockade in melanoma. TCRdb keeps only in-frame clones here, not all; method: immunoSEQ multiplex PCR. The sample yields about 5,500 clones, around 53% seen once. The starting material was CD8+ T cells sorted from blood (inferred from file names), obtained from a patient given nivolumab and ipilimumab in sequence. These receptors were taken from a human donor with melanoma. Each CDR3 is given with its conserved first and last residue.

J: TRBJ2-7
V: TRBV5-1
CDR3: CASSLAGGYYEQYF

J: TRBJ1-1
V: TRBV4-2
CDR3: CASSHLTAMNTEAFF

J: TRBJ2-3
V: TRBV27
CDR3: CASSIDRAKDTQYF

J: TRBJ2-2
V: TRBV27
CDR3: CASSPRLATNTGELFF

J: TRBJ2-2
V: TRBV4-3
CDR3: CASSQDFRTGGWGGELFF

J: TRBJ2-3
V: TRBV9
CDR3: CASSVWTGLSDTQYF

J: TRBJ2-7
V: TRBV6-5
CDR3: CASSAHRGLGSEQYF

J: TRBJ2-7
V: TRBV19
CDR3: CASSPAGGAYEQYF

J: TRBJ2-7
V: TRBV4-3
CDR3: CASSLFQGPYEQYF

J: TRBJ1-4
V: TRBV5-3
CDR3: CARSGETVTNEKLFF

J: TRBJ2-1
V: TRBV4-3
CDR3: CASSQYSMRLDEQFF

J: TRBJ2-7
V: TRBV13
CDR3: CASSLGGEGLYEQYF

J: TRBJ2-4
V: TRBV7-8
CDR3: CASSLGLMQENIQYF

J: TRBJ1-4
V: TRBV15
CDR3: CATSSGLSLWGGANEKLFF

J: TRBJ2-1
V: TRBV27
CDR3: CASSTGLAVQQFF

J: TRBJ1-1
V: TRBV7-6
CDR3: CASRTGSNTEAFF

J: TRBJ2-3
V: TRBV9
CDR3: CASSGLMSTDTQYF

J: TRBJ2-6
V: TRBV18
CDR3: CASFDQGANVLTF

J: TRBJ2-5
V: TRBV27
CDR3: CASSPLGGQGVETQYF

J: TRBJ2-1
V: TRBV9
CDR3: CASSVGGPVDLSHEQFF

J: TRBJ2-1
V: TRBV6-1
CDR3: CASSGSGSPEQFF

J: TRBJ2-7
V: TRBV27
CDR3: CASSSSGLQTREQYF

J: TRBJ1-1
V: TRBV29-1
CDR3: CSVVVQTEAFF

J: TRBJ1-1
V: TRBV6-1
CDR3: CASSEFLSRAGTEAFF

J: TRBJ2-2
V: TRBV2
CDR3: CASYYTGELFF

J: TRBJ2-2
V: TRBV29-1
CDR3: CSVQAGQGANTGELFF

J: TRBJ2-3
V: TRBV5-1
CDR3: CASSLEQGWSTDTQYF

J: TRBJ1-1
V: TRBV11-3
CDR3: CASSRIQGAETEAFF

J: TRBJ1-3
V: TRBV18
CDR3: CASSPPGANTIYF

J: TRBJ2-7
V: TRBV4-1
CDR3: CASSQEGLAAYEQYF

J: TRBJ1-1
V: TRBV27
CDR3: CASSTGGGWTEAFF

J: TRBJ2-3
V: TRBV13
CDR3: CASSSYLDRGGTDTQYF

J: TRBJ2-7
V: TRBV2
CDR3: CASIPADRATYEQYF

J: TRBJ2-7
V: TRBV5-1
CDR3: CASSLGTGQEQYF

J: TRBJ2-7
V: TRBV18
CDR3: CASSPESYEQYF

J: TRBJ2-2
V: TRBV4-1
CDR3: CASSQGTENTGELFF

J: TRBJ2-7
V: TRBV7-9
CDR3: CASSLGVRLAGGPGDEQYF

J: TRBJ2-7
V: TRBV9
CDR3: CASSVEGGGYEQYF

J: TRBJ1-2
V: TRBV4-1
CDR3: CASSQGHSAGLYGYTF

J: TRBJ1-4
V: TRBV21-1
CDR3: CASSKGGEFNGNEKLFF